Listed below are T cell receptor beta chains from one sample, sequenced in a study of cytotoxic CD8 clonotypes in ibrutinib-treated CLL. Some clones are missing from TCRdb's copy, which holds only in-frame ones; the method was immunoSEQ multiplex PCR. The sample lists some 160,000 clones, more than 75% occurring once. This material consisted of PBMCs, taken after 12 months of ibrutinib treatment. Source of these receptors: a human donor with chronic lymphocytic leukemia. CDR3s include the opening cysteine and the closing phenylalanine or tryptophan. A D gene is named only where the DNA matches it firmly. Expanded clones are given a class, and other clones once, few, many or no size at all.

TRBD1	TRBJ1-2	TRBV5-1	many	TGCGCCAGCAGTGCGGGACAGATCTACACCTTC	CASSAGQIYTF
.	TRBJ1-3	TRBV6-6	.	TGTGCCAGCAGGACCTCGGGAGCCTACTCTGGAAACACCATATATTTT	CASRTSGAYSGNTIYF
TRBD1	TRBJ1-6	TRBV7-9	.	TGTGCCAGCAGCCCAGGGACAGGGGATAATTCACCCCTCCACTTT	CASSPGTGDNSPLHF
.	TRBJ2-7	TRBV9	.	TGTGCCAGCAGCGTACAGTGGGACAACTACGAGCAGTACTTC	CASSVQWDNYEQYF
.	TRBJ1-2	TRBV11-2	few	TGTGCCAGCAGCCGGCCCTCGGGGGCGTTTAGTGGCTACACCTTC	CASSRPSGAFSGYTF
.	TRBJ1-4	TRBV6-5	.	TGTGCCAGCAGGTCGGCGGATGAAAAACTGTTTTTT	CASRSADEKLFF
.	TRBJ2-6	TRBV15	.	TGTGCCACCAGCAGGGCGGGGAGCGGGGCCAACGTCCTGACTTTC	CATSRAGSGANVLTF
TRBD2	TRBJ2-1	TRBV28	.	TGTGCCAGCAGTCCGGGAGGGGGCAATGAGCAGTTCTTC	CASSPGGGNEQFF
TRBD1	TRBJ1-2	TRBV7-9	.	TGTGCCAGCAGCTCTATGCGGGACAGGGGGAGAAACTATGGCTACACCTTC	CASSSMRDRGRNYGYTF
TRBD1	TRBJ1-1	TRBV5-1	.	TGCGCCAGCAGCACCGGACAGGGGGCTTTCCGGGACACTGAAGCTTTCTTT	CASSTGQGAFRDTEAFF
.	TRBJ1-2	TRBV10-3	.	TGTGCCATCAGTGAGGACGGGGAATATGGCTACACCTTC	CAISEDGEYGYTF
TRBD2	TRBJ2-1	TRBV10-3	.	TGTGCCATCAGGCCCGCGACTAGCGGGGGGGACGATGAGCAGTTCTTC	CAIRPATSGGDDEQFF
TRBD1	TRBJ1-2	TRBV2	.	TGTGCCAGCAGAAACAGGGGGCGTTCTTCTGGCTACACCTTC	CASRNRGRSSGYTF
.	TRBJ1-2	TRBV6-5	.	TGTGCCAGCAGCTCCGAGGGCTATGGCTACACCTTC	CASSSEGYGYTF
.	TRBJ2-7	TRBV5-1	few	TGCGCCAGCAGCGGTGGTGTGCTCTTGGGGGAGCAGTACTTC	CASSGGVLLGEQYF
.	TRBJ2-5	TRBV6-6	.	TGTGCCAGCAGTGGGAGTAGCGTGGAAGAGACCCAGTACTTC	CASSGSSVEETQYF
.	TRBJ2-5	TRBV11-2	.	TGTGCCAGCAGCCATCAGACCCGGAGGGAGACCCAGTACTTC	CASSHQTRRETQYF
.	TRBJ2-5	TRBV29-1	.	TGCAGCGTTGGGGGGCGGGGTAATATCCAAGAGACCCAGTACTTC	CSVGGRGNIQETQYF
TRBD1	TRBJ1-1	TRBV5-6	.	TGTGCCAGCAGCTTCGACAGGGGGCTGTATGCTTTCTTT	CASSFDRGLYAFF